These T cell receptor beta chains were read from a single sample in a study of blood T cell repertoires in COVID-19. TCRdb's table, derived via immunoSEQ multiplex PCR, lists solely in-frame clones and lacks some. The data show roughly 210,000 clones, approximately 81% seen once. Material for sequencing was peripheral blood. The receptors derive from a woman aged 80 or over with COVID-19, enrolled during active disease. CDR3s include the opening cysteine and the closing phenylalanine or tryptophan. The D gene is left open where the match is weak. Some rows have no size entry. The others give once, few or many, or a class for an expanded clone.

16 | TRBJ1-5 | NA | NA | TRBV5-1 | CASSLGQGLGNQPQHF | TGCGCCAGCAGCTTGGGGCAGGGACTCGGCAATCAGCCCCAGCATTTT
16 | TRBJ1-4 | NA | TRBD1 | TRBV6-5 | CASSYSDRATNEKLFF | TGTGCCAGCAGTTACTCGGACAGGGCAACTAATGAAAAACTGTTTTTT
12 | TRBJ2-3 | NA | NA | TRBV10-3 | CAMGLGTDTQYF | TGTGCCATGGGGCTGGGGACAGATACGCAGTATTTT
14 | TRBJ1-3 | NA | TRBD1 | TRBV5-1 | CASSLGTGGNTIYF | TGCGCCAGCAGCTTGGGGACAGGGGGAAACACCATATATTTT
11 | TRBJ1-1 | NA | NA | TRBV20-1 | CSASTGTEAFF | TGCAGTGCTAGCACGGGGACTGAAGCTTTCTTT
13 | TRBJ2-7 | few | TRBD1 | TRBV11-1 | CASSPGGQGEQYF | TGTGCCAGCAGCCCGGGTGGACAGGGCGAGCAGTACTTC
15 | TRBJ1-4 | NA | TRBD1 | TRBV5-1 | CASSLGRGLNEKLFF | TGCGCCAGCAGCTTGGGCAGGGGGCTGAATGAAAAACTGTTTTTT
13 | TRBJ2-5 | once | NA | TRBV14 | CASSQLLKETQYF | TGTGCCAGCAGCCAACTACTCAAAGAGACCCAGTACTTC
11 | TRBJ2-1 | NA | NA | TRBV19 | CASSKGSEQFF | TGTGCCAGTAGTAAGGGGTCTGAGCAGTTCTTC
13 | TRBJ1-2 | NA | TRBD1 | TRBV2 | CASTGQDYYGYTF | TGTGCCAGCACCGGACAGGACTACTATGGCTACACCTTC
16 | TRBJ1-3 | NA | TRBD1 | TRBV7-8 | CASSFRTGDHGNTIYF | TGTGCCAGCAGCTTCCGGACAGGGGACCATGGAAACACCATATATTTT
13 | TRBJ1-4 | once | NA | TRBV12-3/TRBV12-4 | CASTGGYREKLFF | TGTGCCAGCACCGGGGGGTATCGGGAAAAACTGTTTTTT
12 | TRBJ2-5 | NA | NA | TRBV5-4 | CASSKQSETQYF | TGTGCCAGCAGTAAACAATCAGAGACCCAGTACTTC
13 | TRBJ1-1 | NA | NA | TRBV24-1 | CATSEPNRREAFF | TGTGCCACCAGTGAGCCGAACAGGCGTGAAGCTTTCTTT
17 | TRBJ2-1 | NA | TRBD2 | TRBV7-6 | CASSSSTSGGAYNEQFF | TGTGCCAGCAGCTCATCGACTAGCGGGGGGGCCTACAATGAGCAGTTCTTC
14 | TRBJ1-5 | NA | TRBD1 | TRBV30 | CAWSEQGASQPQHF | TGTGCCTGGAGCGAACAGGGGGCAAGTCAGCCCCAGCATTTT
15 | TRBJ2-3 | NA | TRBD2 | TRBV2 | CASTPRTSGGDTQYF | TGTGCCAGCACCCCACGGACTAGCGGGGGAGATACGCAGTATTTT
16 | TRBJ1-2 | NA | TRBD1 | TRBV6-1 | CASSDDRAGRGLGYTF | TGTGCCAGCAGTGACGACCGGGCGGGCAGGGGGCTTGGCTACACCTTC
17 | TRBJ2-3 | NA | TRBD1 | TRBV4-3 | CASSLAATGVSTDTQYF | TGCGCCAGCAGCCTAGCTGCGACAGGGGTGAGCACAGATACGCAGTATTTT
15 | TRBJ1-5 | NA | TRBD1 | TRBV6-5 | CASRGTGGDLQPQHF | TGTGCCAGCAGGGGGACAGGGGGCGATCTTCAGCCCCAGCATTTT
16 | TRBJ2-2 | NA | TRBD2 | TRBV7-8 | CASSQGTSGVTGELFF | TGTGCCAGCAGCCAAGGGACTAGCGGGGTCACCGGGGAGCTGTTTTTT
15 | TRBJ2-7 | NA | NA | TRBV4-1 | CASSQMRGRSYEQYF | TGCGCCAGCAGCCAAATGCGGGGTCGCTCCTACGAGCAGTACTTC
13 | TRBJ1-1 | NA | NA | TRBV6-5 | CASSEEGSTEAFF | TGTGCCAGCAGCGAGGAGGGGTCTACTGAAGCTTTCTTT
12 | TRBJ2-1 | NA | NA | TRBV6-2/TRBV6-3 | CASSNSYNEQFF | TGTGCCAGCAGTAACAGTTACAATGAGCAGTTCTTC
17 | TRBJ1-4 | NA | NA | TRBV28 | CASSQVVRTVENEKLFF | TGTGCCAGCAGTCAAGTCGTCCGGACAGTAGAGAATGAAAAACTGTTTTTT
17 | TRBJ2-6 | NA | TRBD1 | TRBV10-3 | CAISTGQGASGANVLTF | TGTGCCATCAGCACAGGACAGGGCGCCTCTGGGGCCAACGTCCTGACTTTC
19 | TRBJ2-5 | NA | TRBD2 | TRBV5-1 | CASSLNSGTSGGAQETQYF | TGCGCCAGCAGCTTGAACTCCGGGACTAGCGGGGGGGCTCAAGAGACCCAGTACTTC
12 | TRBJ2-2 | NA | NA | TRBV5-4 | CASSPSTGELFF | TGTGCCAGCAGCCCCAGTACGGGGGAGCTGTTTTTT
14 | TRBJ2-1 | NA | TRBD2 | TRBV11-3 | CASSLESGGGEQFF | TGTGCCAGCAGCTTAGAGAGCGGGGGAGGTGAGCAGTTCTTC
15 | TRBJ1-4 | NA | TRBD1 | TRBV27 | CASSLWGQGVEKLFF | TGTGCCAGCAGTTTATGGGGCCAGGGGGTTGAAAAACTGTTTTTT
15 | TRBJ1-6 | NA | NA | TRBV18 | CASSPDSVGNSPLHF | TGTGCCAGCTCACCAGACAGCGTAGGGAATTCACCCCTCCACTTT
14 | TRBJ1-4 | NA | NA | TRBV19 | CASRRTEGSEKLFF | TGTGCCAGTAGGCGGACAGAGGGTAGTGAAAAACTGTTTTTT
18 | TRBJ1-4 | NA | NA | TRBV11-3 | CASSLERRLGGTNEKLFF | TGTGCCAGCAGCTTAGAGAGGAGGTTGGGGGGTACTAATGAAAAACTGTTTTTT